Shown below are 13 T cell receptor beta chains from a single sample sequenced in a study of HIV-infected patients and healthy controls. Reverse transcription used around 500 ng RNA and constant-region primers for alpha and beta. Each of the alpha and beta chains got its own library through chain-specific third strand synthesis with indices. Using its own MiXCR run on the 5' RACE reads, TCRdb lists one record per CDR3 protein. The table includes over 3,000 distinct CDR3 sequences, around a quarter detected once. Roughly three months, about 14 weeks, into antiretroviral therapy, follow-up blood was collected. All unsorted peripheral T cells were captured because whole blood was used without fractionation. The sequenced sample was blood, obtained during antiretroviral therapy. These receptors were taken from an adult with HIV infection.

This clonotype is deemed medium-sized. This rearrangement joins TRBV20-1 to TRBJ2-3, with 8 bases that match TRBD2. With 3 bases clipped from V and 2 bases from J, the junction kept 7 bases outside the gene matches. Germline-derived CDR1 and CDR2 are DFQATT and SNEGSKA (reference sequence). The CDR3 totals 15 residues. CDR3 nucleotides: TGCAGTGCTAGTGCCACTAGCGGATACACAGATACGCAGTATTTT. Its translation: CSASATSGYTDTQYF.

This clonotype has ten or more counts. This chain connects TRBV13 to TRBJ1-1, with D possibly being TRBD1 (6 bases). Trimming shortened V by 1 base and J by 4 bases, and 10 bases separated the two germline ends. CDR1 and CDR2 from the germline V gene are PRHDT and FYEKMQ (reference sequence). This CDR3 contains 14 residues. CDR3 amino acids: CASSLAIQGTEAFF. In DNA form, the CDR3 reads TGTGCCAGCAGCTTAGCCATACAGGGCACTGAAGCTTTCTTT.

The V gene is TRBV7-2, the J gene TRBJ1-2; D gene unclear. Germline values: CDR1 SGHTA, CDR2 FQGNSA. V was cut by 2 bases and J by 1 base, with 11 bases left in between. CDR3 length: 15 residues. The CDR3 spells CASSLLSQINYGYTF. In nucleotides, the CDR3 is TGTGCCAGCAGCTTACTCTCACAGATTAACTATGGCTACACCTTC.

In this sample, this clonotype is large. The CDR3 DNA sequence: TGTGCCAGCAGCGCTGGGACAGGACATAACTATGGCTACACCTTC. Its protein is CASSAGTGHNYGYTF. V and J are TRBV9 and TRBJ1-2; the match to TRBD1 covers 8 bases. CDR1 is SGDLS and CDR2 is YYNGEE in the germline V gene. Trimming cost V 3 bases and J 1 base; bases outside gene matches: 5. The CDR3 is 15 amino acids.

This clonotype has just a few counts. The chain has TRBV4-2 and TRBJ2-7, with 8 bases matching TRBD2. The CDR3 consists of 16 residues. Germline trimming cut 0 bases from V and 3 bases from J; bases unmatched to any gene: 7. The germline V gene has CDR1 LGHNA and CDR2 YNFKEQ. The CDR3 nucleotides read TGTGCCAGCAGCCAAGATGTGCCTAGCGGGTACTACGAGCAGTACTTC. It encodes CASSQDVPSGYYEQYF.

This clonotype was observed a single time. At one boundary the junction diverges from the germline segment, which might be a read error. The chain is built from TRBV19 and TRBJ1-4; maybe TRBD1 (6 bases). This CDR3 region has 18 residues. Germline V gives CDR1 LNHDA, CDR2 SQIVND (reference sequence). CDR3 nucleotide sequence: TGTGCCAGTAGTGCCGTACAGGGTACATTATCGGCTAATGAAAAACTGTTATTT. It specifies CASSAVQGTLSANEKLLF.

This clonotype was seen a single time. V usage is TRBV4-3 and J usage is TRBJ1-3, with 8 nucleotides matching TRBD1. This CDR3 has 13 residues. Germline CDR1 reads LGHNA; CDR2 reads YSLEER. J gave up 9 bases and V 4 bases, and 5 bases lay outside the gene matches. Here the CDR3 reads CASSPGQGSTIYF. As DNA, the CDR3 is TGCGCCAGCAGCCCCGGACAGGGCAGCACCATATATTTT.

The chain combines TRBV2 with TRBJ1-4; 7 bases map to TRBD1. CDR3 length: 15 residues. The junction had 8 bases not matched to a gene; V was cut back by 4 bases and J by 6 bases. CDR1 and CDR2 (germline): SNHLY, FYNNEI. CDR3 DNA sequence: TGTGCCAGCAGTGTCTTCGGGACAGCTGATGAAAAACTGTTTTTT. Its protein is CASSVFGTADEKLFF.

This clonotype came up a few times. The rearrangement links TRBV5-1 to TRBJ1-1; D is possibly TRBD1 (5 bases). Trimming removed 6 bases at V and 4 bases at J, with 16 bases between. Germline assignment: CDR1 SGHRS and CDR2 YFSETQ. The CDR3 totals 14 residues. CDR3 region: CASTYQGEGTEAFF. The CDR3 DNA reads as TGCGCCAGCACCTATCAGGGTGAGGGCACTGAAGCTTTCTTT.

This clonotype is judged medium-sized. J is TRBJ2-7 and V is TRBV6-5; the D gene is possibly TRBD2 (6 bases). Germline V CDR1 and CDR2: MNHEY, SVGAGI. The V and J ends lost 5 bases and 3 bases respectively, with 20 bases between them. This CDR3 has 16 amino acids. The CDR3 protein is CASSPARGTFNYEQYF. The DNA for the CDR3 is TGTGCCAGCAGTCCTGCCCGCGGGACGTTTAACTACGAGCAGTACTTC.

This clonotype is deemed medium-sized. The chain has TRBV12-3 or TRBV12-4 and TRBJ2-2, with D unresolved. The CDR3 has 15 residues. V lost 2 bases and J 5 bases, leaving 12 bases between the germline ends. CDR3: CASSLWESATGELFF. The CDR3 DNA follows: TGTGCCAGCAGTTTATGGGAAAGTGCTACCGGGGAGCTGTTTTTT.

By share, this clonotype counts as medium-sized. The genes are TRBV12-3 or TRBV12-4 and TRBJ2-5; either TRBD1 or TRBD2 may supply D (5 bases each). The CDR3 is 14 residues long. V shed 7 bases and J shed 2 bases, with 14 bases lying between them. CDR3 loop: CASTFRDGQETQYF. The CDR3 DNA follows: TGTGCCAGCACCTTCCGGGACGGACAAGAGACCCAGTACTTC.

This clonotype rates as medium-sized. V gene TRBV7-9 combines with J gene TRBJ1-6; D gene ambiguous. With 0 bases removed from V and 10 bases from J, the gap between germline ends came to 10 bases. The CDR3 runs to 14 residues. The germline gives CDR1 SEHNR, CDR2 FQNEAQ (reference sequence). Here the CDR3 DNA reads TGTGCCAGCAGCTTAGCTTTAGGGAACTCACCCCTCCACTTT. As protein: CASSLALGNSPLHF.